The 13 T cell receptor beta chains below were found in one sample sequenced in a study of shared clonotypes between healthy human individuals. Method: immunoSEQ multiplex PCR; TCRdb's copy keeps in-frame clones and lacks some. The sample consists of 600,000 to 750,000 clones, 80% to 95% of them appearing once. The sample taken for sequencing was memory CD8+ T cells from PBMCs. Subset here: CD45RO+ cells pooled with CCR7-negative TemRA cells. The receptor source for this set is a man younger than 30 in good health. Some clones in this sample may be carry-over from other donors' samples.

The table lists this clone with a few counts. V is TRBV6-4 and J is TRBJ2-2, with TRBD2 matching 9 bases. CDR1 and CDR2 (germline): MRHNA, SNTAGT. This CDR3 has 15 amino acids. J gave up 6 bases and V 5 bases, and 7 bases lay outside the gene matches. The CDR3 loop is CASSTGTSFPGELFF. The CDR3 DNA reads TGTGCCAGCAGTACCGGGACTAGCTTCCCCGGGGAGCTGTTTTTT.

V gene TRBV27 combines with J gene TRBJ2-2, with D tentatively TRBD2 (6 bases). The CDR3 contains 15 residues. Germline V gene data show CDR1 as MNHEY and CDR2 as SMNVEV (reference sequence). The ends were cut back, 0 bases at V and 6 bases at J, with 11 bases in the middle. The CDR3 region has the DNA TGTGCCAGCAGTTTATCGGTCGGGGGAGCCGGGGAGCTGTTTTTT. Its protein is CASSLSVGGAGELFF.

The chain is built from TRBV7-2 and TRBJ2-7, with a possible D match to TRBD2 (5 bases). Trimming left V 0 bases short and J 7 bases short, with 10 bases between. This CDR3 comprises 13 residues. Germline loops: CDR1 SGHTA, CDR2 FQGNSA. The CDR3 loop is CASSLAPGWEQYF. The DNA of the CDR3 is TGTGCCAGCAGCTTAGCGCCGGGGTGGGAGCAGTACTTC.

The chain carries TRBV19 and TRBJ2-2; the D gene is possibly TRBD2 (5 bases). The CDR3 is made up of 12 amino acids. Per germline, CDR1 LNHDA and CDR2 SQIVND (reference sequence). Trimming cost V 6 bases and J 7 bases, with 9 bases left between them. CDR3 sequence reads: CASSTAGGELFF. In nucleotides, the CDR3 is TGTGCCAGTAGCACGGCGGGCGGGGAGCTGTTTTTT.

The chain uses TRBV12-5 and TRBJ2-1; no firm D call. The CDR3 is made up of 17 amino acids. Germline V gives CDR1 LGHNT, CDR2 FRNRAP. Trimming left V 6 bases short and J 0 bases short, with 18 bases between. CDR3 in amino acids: CASGLSVLMSSYNEQFF. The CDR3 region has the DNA TGTGCTAGTGGCCTCTCCGTGTTGATGAGCTCCTACAATGAGCAGTTCTTC.

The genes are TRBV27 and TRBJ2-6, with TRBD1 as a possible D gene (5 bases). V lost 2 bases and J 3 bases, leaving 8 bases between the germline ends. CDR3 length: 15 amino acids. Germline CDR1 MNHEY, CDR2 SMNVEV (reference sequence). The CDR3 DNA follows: TGTGCCAGCAGTTTAGGGGCGGTTGGGGCCAACGTCCTGACTTTC. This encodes CASSLGAVGANVLTF.

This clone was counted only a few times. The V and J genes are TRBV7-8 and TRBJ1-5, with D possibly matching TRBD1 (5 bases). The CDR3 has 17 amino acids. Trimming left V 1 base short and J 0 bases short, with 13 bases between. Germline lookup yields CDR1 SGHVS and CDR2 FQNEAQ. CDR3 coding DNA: TGTGCCAGCAGCTTAGGGGGGATCGGGTATAGCAATCAGCCCCAGCATTTT. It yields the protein CASSLGGIGYSNQPQHF. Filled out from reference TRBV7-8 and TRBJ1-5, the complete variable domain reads GAGVSQSPRYKVAKRGQDVALRCDPISGHVSLFWYQQALGQGPEFLTYFQNEAQLDKSGLPSDRFFAERPEGSVSTLKIQRTQQEDSAVYLCASSLGGIGYSNQPQHFGDGTRLSIL.

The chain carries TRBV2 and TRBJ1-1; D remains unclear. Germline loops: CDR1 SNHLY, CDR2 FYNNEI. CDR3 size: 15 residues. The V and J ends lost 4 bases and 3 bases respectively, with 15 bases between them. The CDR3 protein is CASSVESNGYTEAFF. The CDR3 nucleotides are TGTGCCAGCAGTGTGGAGTCGAACGGGTACACTGAAGCTTTCTTT.

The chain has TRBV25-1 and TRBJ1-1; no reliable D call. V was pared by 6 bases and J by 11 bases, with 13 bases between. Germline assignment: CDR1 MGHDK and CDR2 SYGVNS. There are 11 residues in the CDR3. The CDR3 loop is CASSALLEAFF. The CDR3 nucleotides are TGTGCCAGCAGCGCTTTACTAGAGGCTTTCTTT.

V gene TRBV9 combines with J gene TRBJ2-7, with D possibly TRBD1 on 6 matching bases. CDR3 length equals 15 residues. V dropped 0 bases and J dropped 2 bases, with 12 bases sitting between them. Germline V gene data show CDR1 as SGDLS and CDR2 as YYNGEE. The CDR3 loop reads CASSVGRQVTYEQYF. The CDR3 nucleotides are TGTGCCAGCAGCGTAGGACGACAGGTAACCTACGAGCAGTACTTC. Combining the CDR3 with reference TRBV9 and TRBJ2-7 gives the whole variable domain DSGVTQTPKHLITATGQRVTLRCSPRSGDLSVYWYQQSLDQGLQFLIQYYNGEERAKGNILERFSAQQFPDLHSELNLSSLELGDSALYFCASSVGRQVTYEQYFGPGTRLTVT.

The CDR3: CASSPAGTGNQPQHF. DNA for the CDR3: TGTGCCAGCAGTCCCGCCGGGACAGGAAATCAGCCCCAGCATTTT. This chain links TRBV28 with TRBJ1-5; 8 positions agree with TRBD1. V dropped 5 bases and J dropped 4; count of bases not matched to a gene: 7. CDR1 MDHEN and CDR2 SYDVKM come from the germline V gene. The CDR3 runs 15 residues.

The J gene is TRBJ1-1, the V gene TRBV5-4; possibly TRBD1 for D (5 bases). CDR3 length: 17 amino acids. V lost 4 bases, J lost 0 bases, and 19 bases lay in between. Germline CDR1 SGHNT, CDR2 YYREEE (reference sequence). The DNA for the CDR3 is TGTGCCAGCAGCCAGGGTCCTACGGGGTCCATGAACACTGAAGCTTTCTTT. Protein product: CASSQGPTGSMNTEAFF.

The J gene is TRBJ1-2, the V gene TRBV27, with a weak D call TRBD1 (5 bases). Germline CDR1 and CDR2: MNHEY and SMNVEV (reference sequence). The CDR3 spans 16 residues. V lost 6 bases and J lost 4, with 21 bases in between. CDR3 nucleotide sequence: TGTGCCAGCAGAAGATTCTACCGGGACCCCGGCTATGGCTACACCTTC. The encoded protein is CASRRFYRDPGYGYTF.